This note documents a single T cell receptor beta chain sequence. The antigen remains unidentified. Germline V gene lookup returns CDR1 MGHRA and CDR2 YSYEKL. The length of the CDR3 is 15 residues. V lost 1 base and J lost 6; bases outside the gene matches: 4. This sample is part of a study of T cell responses to AZD1222 COVID-19 vaccine. The assay was immunoSEQ multiplex PCR, and TCRdb's table has in-frame clones only and misses some. The sample records 150,000 or so clones, about nine tenths being singletons. General study findings and limits: Donors were largely white British and mainly female; clonal diversity was possibly underestimated. A rise in Spike-specific TCR breadth and depth followed two AZD1222 doses.

The sequence was collected from an adult in good health. The chain couples TRBV4-1 to TRBJ2-1, with 9 bases fitting TRBD2. The specimen comprised peripheral blood, sampled on day 0 of AZD1222 vaccination. CDR3 bases: TGCGCCAGCAGCCAAGGCCTAGCGGGGTTCAATGAGCAGTTCTTC. This encodes CASSQGLAGFNEQFF.